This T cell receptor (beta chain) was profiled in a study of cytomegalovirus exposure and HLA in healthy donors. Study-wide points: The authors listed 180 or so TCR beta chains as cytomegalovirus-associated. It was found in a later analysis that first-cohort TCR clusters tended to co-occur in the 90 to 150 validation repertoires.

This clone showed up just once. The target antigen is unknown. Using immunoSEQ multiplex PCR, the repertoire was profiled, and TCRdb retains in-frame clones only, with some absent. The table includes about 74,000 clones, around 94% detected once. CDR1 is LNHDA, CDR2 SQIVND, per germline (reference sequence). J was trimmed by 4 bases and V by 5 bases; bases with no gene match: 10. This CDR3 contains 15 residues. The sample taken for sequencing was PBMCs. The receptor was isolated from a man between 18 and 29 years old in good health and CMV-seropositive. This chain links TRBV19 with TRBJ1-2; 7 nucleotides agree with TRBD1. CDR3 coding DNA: TGTGCCAGTAGTCCCGACCGACAGGGAATCTATGGCTACACCTTC. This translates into CASSPDRQGIYGYTF.